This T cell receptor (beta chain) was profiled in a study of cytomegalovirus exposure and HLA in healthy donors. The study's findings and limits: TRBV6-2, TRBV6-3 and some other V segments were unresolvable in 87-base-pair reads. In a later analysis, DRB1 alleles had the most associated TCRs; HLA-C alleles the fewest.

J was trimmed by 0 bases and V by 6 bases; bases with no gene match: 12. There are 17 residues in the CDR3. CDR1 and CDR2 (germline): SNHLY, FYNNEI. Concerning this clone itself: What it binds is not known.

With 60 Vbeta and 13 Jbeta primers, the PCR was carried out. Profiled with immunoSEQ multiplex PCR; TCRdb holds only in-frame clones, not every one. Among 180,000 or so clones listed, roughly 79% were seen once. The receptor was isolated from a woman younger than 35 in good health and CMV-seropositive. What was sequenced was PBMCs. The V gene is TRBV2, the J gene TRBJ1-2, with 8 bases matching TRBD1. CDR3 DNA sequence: TGTGCCAGCAGCCCTAGGTCGGGGACAGGAGCTAACTATGGCTACACCTTC. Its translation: CASSPRSGTGANYGYTF.